This T cell receptor (beta chain) was observed in a study of T-cell memory formation after mild COVID-19. Each CDR3 protein gets one entry after TCRdb re-called the 5' RACE reads with MiXCR. The table has roughly 170,000 distinct CDR3 sequences, approximately 17% seen once. Trimming removed 6 bases at V and 7 bases at J, with 12 bases between. This CDR3 has 12 amino acids. V is TRBV12-3 or TRBV12-4 and J is TRBJ1-2, with D tentatively TRBD1 (6 bases). Sequencing input: PBMCs or a T cell subset sorted from them (not recorded which). The TCR sequence derives from a man between 18 and 35 years old who had mild COVID-19 (a few samples of this study predate the infection). Cell type and time point are not known. CDR3 DNA: TGTGCCAGCAGGCCGGGGGGCGGTGGCTACACCTTC. Encoded protein: CASRPGGGGYTF.